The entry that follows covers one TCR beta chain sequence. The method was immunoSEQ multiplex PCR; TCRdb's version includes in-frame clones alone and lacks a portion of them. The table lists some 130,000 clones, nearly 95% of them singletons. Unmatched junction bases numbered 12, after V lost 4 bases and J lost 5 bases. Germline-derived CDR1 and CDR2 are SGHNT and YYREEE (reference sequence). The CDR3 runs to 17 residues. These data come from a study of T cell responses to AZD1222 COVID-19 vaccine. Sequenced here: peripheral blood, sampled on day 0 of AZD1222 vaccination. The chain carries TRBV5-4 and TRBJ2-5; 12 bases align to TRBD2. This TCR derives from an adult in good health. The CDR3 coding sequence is TGTGCCAGCAGCACAGGGGGGCTAGCGGGAGGGTGGGAGACCCAGTACTTC. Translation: CASSTGGLAGGWETQYF.